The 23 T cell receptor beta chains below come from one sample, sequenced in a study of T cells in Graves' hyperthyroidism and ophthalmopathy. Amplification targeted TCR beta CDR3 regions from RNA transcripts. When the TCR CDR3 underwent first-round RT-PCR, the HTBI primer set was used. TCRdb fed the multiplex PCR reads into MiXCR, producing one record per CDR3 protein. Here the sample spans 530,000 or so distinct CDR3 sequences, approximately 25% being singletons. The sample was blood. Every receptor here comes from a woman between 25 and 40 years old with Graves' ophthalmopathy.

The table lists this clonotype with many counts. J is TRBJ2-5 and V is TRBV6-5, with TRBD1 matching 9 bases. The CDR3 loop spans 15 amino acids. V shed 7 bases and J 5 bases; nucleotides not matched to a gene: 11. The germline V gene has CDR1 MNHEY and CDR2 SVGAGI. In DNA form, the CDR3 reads TGTGCCAGCATTCCCGACAGGGGGGCAAGGGAGACCCAGTACTTC. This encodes CASIPDRGARETQYF.

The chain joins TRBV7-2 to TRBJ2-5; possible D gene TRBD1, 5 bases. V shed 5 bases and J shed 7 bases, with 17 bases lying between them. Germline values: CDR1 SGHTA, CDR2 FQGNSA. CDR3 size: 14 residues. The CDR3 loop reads CASSPRIGRGTQYF. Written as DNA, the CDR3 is TGTGCCAGCAGCCCGCGGATTGGTAGGGGGACCCAGTACTTC.

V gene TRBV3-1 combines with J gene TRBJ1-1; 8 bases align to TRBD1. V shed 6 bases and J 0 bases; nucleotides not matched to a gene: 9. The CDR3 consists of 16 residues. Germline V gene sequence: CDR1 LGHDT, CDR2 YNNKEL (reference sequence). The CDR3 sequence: CASRNRGGFLNTEAFF. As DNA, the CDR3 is TGTGCCAGCAGGAACAGGGGGGGATTTTTGAACACTGAAGCTTTCTTT.

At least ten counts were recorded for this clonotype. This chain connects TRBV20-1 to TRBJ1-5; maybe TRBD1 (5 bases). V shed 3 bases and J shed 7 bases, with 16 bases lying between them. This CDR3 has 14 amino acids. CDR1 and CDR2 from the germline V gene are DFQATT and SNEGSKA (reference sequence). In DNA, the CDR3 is TGCAGTGCTAGTCCAGGGAGGATAATACAGCCCCAGCATTTT. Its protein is CSASPGRIIQPQHF.

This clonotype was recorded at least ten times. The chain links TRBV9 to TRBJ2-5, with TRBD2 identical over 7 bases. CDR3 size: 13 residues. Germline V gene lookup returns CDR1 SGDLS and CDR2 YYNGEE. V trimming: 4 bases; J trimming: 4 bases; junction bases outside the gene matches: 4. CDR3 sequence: CASSPGTIETQYF. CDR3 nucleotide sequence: TGTGCCAGCAGCCCCGGGACTATAGAGACCCAGTACTTC.

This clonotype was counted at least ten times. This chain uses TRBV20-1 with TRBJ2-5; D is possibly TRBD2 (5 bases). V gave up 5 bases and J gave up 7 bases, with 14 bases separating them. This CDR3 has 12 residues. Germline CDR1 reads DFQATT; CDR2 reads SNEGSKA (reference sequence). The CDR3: CSARPSLGTQYF. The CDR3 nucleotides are TGCAGTGCTCGGCCTAGCTTAGGGACCCAGTACTTC.

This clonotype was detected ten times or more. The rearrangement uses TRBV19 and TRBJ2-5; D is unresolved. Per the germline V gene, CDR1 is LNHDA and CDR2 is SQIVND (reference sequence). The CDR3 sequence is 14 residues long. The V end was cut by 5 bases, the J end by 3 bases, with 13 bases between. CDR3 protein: CASSQYQAEETQYF. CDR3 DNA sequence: TGTGCCAGTAGTCAATACCAGGCAGAAGAGACCCAGTACTTC.

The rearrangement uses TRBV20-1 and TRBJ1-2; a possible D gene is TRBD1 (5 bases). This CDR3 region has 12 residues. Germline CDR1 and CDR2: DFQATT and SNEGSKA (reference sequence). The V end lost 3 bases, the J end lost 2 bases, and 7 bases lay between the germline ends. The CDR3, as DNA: TGCAGTGCTAGGCACAGGAACTATGGCTACACCTTC. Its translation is CSARHRNYGYTF.

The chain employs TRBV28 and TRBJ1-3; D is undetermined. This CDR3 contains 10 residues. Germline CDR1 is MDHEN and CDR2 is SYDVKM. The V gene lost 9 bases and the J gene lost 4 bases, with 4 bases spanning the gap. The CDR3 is CASQGNTIYF. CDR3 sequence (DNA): TGTGCCAGTCAAGGAAACACCATATATTTT.

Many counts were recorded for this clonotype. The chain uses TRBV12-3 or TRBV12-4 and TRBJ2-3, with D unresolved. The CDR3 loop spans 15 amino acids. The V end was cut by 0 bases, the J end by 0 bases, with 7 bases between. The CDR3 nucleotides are TGTGCCAGCAGTTTAGCTTCGGCTAGCACAGATACGCAGTATTTT. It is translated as CASSLASASTDTQYF.

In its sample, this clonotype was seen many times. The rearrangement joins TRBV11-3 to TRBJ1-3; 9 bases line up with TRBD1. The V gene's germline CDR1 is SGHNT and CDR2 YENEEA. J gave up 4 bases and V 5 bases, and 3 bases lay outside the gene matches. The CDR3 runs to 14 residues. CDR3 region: CASSQTGGGNTIYF. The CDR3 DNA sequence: TGTGCCAGCAGCCAGACAGGGGGAGGAAACACCATATATTTT.

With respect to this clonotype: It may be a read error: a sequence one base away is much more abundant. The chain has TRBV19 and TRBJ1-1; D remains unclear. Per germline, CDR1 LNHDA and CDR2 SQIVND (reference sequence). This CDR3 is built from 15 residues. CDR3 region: CASRPDLTQNTEACF. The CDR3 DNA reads TGTGCCAGTAGGCCCGACCTCACTCAGAACACTGAAGCTTGCTTT.

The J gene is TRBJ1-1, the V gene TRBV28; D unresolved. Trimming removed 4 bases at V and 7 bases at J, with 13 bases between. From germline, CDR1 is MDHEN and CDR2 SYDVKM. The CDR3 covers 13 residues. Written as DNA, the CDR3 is TGTGCCAGCAGTTCCGCTGAAGGTTTTGAAGCTTTCTTT. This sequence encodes CASSSAEGFEAFF.

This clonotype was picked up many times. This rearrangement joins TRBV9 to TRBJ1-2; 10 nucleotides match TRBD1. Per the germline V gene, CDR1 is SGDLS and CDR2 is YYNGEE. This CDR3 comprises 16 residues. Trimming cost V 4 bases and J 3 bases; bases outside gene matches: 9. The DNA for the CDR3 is TGTGCCAGCAGCCCTCACTCGGGACAGGGGCACTATGGCTACACCTTC. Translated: CASSPHSGQGHYGYTF.

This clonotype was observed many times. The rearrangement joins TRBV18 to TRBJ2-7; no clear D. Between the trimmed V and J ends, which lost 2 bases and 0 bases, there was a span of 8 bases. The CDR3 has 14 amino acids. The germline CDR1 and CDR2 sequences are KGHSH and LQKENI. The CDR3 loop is CASSPKTVSYEQYF. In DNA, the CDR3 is TGTGCCAGCTCACCAAAGACGGTCTCCTACGAGCAGTACTTC.

CDR3 in amino acids: CASSLDTEGSYEQYF. In DNA form, the CDR3 reads TGTGCCAGCAGCTTAGACACGGAGGGCTCCTACGAGCAGTACTTC. The chain links TRBV13 to TRBJ2-7; weak D call: TRBD2 (6 bases). Germline CDR1 is PRHDT and CDR2 is FYEKMQ (reference sequence). CDR3 length: 15 amino acids. Trimming removed 1 base at V and 0 bases at J, with 10 bases between. Together with reference TRBV13 and TRBJ2-7, the CDR3 gives the full variable domain: AAGVIQSPRHLIKEKRETATLKCYPIPRHDTVYWYQQGPGQDPQFLISFYEKMQSDKGSIPDRFSAQQFSDYHSELNMSSLELGDSALYFCASSLDTEGSYEQYFGPGTRLTVT.

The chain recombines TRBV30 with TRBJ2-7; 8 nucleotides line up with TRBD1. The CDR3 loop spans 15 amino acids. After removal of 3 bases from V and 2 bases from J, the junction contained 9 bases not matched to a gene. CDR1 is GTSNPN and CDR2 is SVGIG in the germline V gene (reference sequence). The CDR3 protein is CAWSRSRDRTYEQYF. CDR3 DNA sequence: TGTGCCTGGAGCCGGAGCCGGGACAGGACCTACGAGCAGTACTTC. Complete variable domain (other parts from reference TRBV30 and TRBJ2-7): SQTIHQWPATLVQPVGSPLSLECTVEGTSNPNLYWYRQAAGRGLQLLFYSVGIGQISSEVPQNLSASRPQDRQFILSSKKLLLSDSGFYLCAWSRSRDRTYEQYFGPGTRLTVT.

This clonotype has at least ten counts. The CDR3 is CATSRGYEQYF. CDR3 sequence (DNA): TGTGCCACCAGCAGAGGCTACGAGCAGTACTTC. The V gene is TRBV15, the J gene TRBJ2-7; D is uncertain. The CDR3 has 11 residues. The germline V and J ends were trimmed by 1 base and 3 bases, with 1 base remaining between them. Germline V lookup: CDR1 LNHNV, CDR2 YYDKDF (reference sequence). Variable domain in full (rest from reference TRBV15 and TRBJ2-7): DAMVIQNPRYQVTQFGKPVTLSCSQTLNHNVMYWYQQKSSQAPKLLFHYYDKDFNNEADTPDNFQSRRPNTSFCFLDIRSPGLGDTAMYLCATSRGYEQYFGPGTRLTVT.

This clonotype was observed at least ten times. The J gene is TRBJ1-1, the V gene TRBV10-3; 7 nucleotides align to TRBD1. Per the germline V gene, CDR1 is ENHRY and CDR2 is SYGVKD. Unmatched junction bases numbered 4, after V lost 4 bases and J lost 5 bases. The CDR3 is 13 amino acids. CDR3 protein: CAISGQGKTEAFF. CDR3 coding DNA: TGTGCCATCAGTGGACAGGGAAAGACTGAAGCTTTCTTT.

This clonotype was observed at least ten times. CDR3 in DNA: TGTGCCAGCAGTCTCACAGATACGATCCTCTATGGCTACACCTTC. Residues: CASSLTDTILYGYTF. The chain is built from TRBV6-1 and TRBJ1-2; D is unclear. Looked up from germline, CDR1 is MNHNS and CDR2 is SASEGT. The V end lost 5 bases, the J end lost 4 bases, and 17 bases lay between the germline ends. There are 15 residues in the CDR3.

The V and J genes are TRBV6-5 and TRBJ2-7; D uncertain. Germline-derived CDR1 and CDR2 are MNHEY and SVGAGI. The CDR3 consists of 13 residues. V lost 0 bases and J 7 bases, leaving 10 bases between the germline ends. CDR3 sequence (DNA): TGTGCCAGCAGTTACTCGATGTCGTATGAGCAGTACTTC. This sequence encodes CASSYSMSYEQYF.

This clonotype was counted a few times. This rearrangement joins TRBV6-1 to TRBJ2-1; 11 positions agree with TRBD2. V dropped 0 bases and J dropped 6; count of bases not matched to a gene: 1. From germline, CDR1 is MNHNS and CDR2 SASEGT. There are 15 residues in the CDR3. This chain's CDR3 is CASSEASGGANEQFF. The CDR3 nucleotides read TGTGCCAGCAGTGAAGCTAGCGGGGGGGCCAATGAGCAGTTCTTC.

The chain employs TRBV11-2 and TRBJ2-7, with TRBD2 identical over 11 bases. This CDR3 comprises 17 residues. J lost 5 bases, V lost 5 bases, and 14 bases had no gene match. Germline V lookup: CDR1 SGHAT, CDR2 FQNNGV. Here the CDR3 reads CASSRTSGRSGRDEQYF. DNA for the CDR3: TGTGCCAGCAGCCGTACTAGCGGGAGAAGTGGAAGGGACGAGCAGTACTTC.